A single sample gave rise to the 3 T cell receptor beta chains below, sequenced in a study of T cells in Graves' hyperthyroidism and ophthalmopathy. Authors of the study amplified TCR beta CDR3 regions from RNA transcripts. The TCR CDR3 was amplified in a first-round RT-PCR using the HTBI primer set. MiXCR was run by TCRdb on the multiplex PCR reads, yielding one entry per CDR3 protein. The table has a few hundred thousand distinct CDR3 sequences, 46% seen once. The sample was peripheral blood or thyroid tissue (not recorded which). Every receptor here comes from an adult woman with Graves' disease, either hyperthyroidism or ophthalmopathy (not recorded which).

This clonotype has a handful of counts. This chain joins TRBV2 and TRBJ1-5; TRBD1 might be the D (6 bases). Germline-derived CDR1 and CDR2 are SNHLY and FYNNEI. This CDR3 has 15 residues. V lost 6 bases to trimming and J lost 4 bases, with 16 bases between them. This chain's CDR3 is CASSLSAGENQPQHF. In nucleotides, the CDR3 is TGTGCCAGCAGCTTATCAGCAGGGGAGAATCAGCCCCAGCATTTT. Combining the CDR3 with reference TRBV2 and TRBJ1-5 gives the whole variable domain EPEVTQTPSHQVTQMGQEVILRCVPISNHLYFYWYRQILGQKVEFLVSFYNNEISEKSEIFDDQFSVERPDGSNFTLKIRSTKLEDSAMYFCASSLSAGENQPQHFGDGTRLSIL.

This clonotype has just one count. The CDR3, as DNA: TGTGCCATCAGTGAGGGACTAGCGCTTGGGGAGACCCAGTACTTC. Its translation is CAISEGLALGETQYF. The rearrangement uses TRBV10-3 and TRBJ2-5; 9 bases are shared with TRBD2. The germline CDR1 and CDR2 sequences are ENHRY and SYGVKD. This CDR3 comprises 15 residues. Unmatched junction bases numbered 6, after V lost 2 bases and J lost 5 bases.

This clonotype was seen a few times. The V and J genes are TRBV29-1 and TRBJ1-2; 10 bases are a match to TRBD1. V dropped 4 bases and J dropped 2; count of bases not matched to a gene: 1. The CDR3 runs to 13 residues. Germline CDR1 is SQVTM and CDR2 is ANQGSEA. The CDR3 DNA sequence: TGCAGCGTTGGACAGGGGGCAAACTATGGCTACACCTTC. Translation: CSVGQGANYGYTF.